This T cell receptor beta chain was captured by sequencing in a study of shared clonotypes between healthy human individuals. Study-level findings and limits: Naive subsets usually exceeded memory subsets in estimated richness.

Some clones are missing from TCRdb's copy, which holds only in-frame ones; the method was immunoSEQ multiplex PCR. Of 150,000 to 200,000 clones listed, 90% to 95% are singletons. Note on this clone: Its antigen remains unidentified. Germline is not matched at one junction end, which may reflect a read error.

Per germline, CDR1 SNHLY and CDR2 FYNNEI. The CDR3 extends over 12 amino acids. The TCR comes from a woman aged 30 to 39 in good health. The rearrangement uses TRBV2 and TRBJ2-5; D gene ambiguous. Sequencing was performed on naive CD4+ T cells sorted from blood. The sample's subset: CD45RA+ positively selected. The CDR3 sequence is CAGRAIGFTQYF. CDR3 sequence (DNA): TGTGCCGGCAGAGCTATTGGTTTCACCCAGTACTTC.